This TCR beta chain came from a study of cytomegalovirus exposure and HLA in healthy donors. Amplification used 60 Vbeta primers and 13 Jbeta primers. Libraries were prepared by immunoSEQ multiplex PCR; TCRdb keeps only in-frame clonotypes and omits some of them. Among 210,000 or so clones, more than 70% were seen once, and the ten largest hold roughly 1.3%. Per germline, CDR1 SNHLY and CDR2 FYNNEI. The junction had 8 bases not matched to a gene; V was cut back by 3 bases and J by 5 bases. The CDR3 loop spans 16 amino acids. General study findings and limits: Investigators reported around 150 TCR beta chains as tied to cytomegalovirus.

Remarks on this clone: Its antigen remains unidentified.

This receptor was identified in a human donor in good health. The chain links TRBV2 to TRBJ2-3; TRBD2 aligns across 10 bases. Material: PBMCs. The CDR3 sequence: CASSDRVAGGVDTQYF. Here the CDR3 DNA reads TGTGCCAGCAGTGATAGGGTAGCGGGAGGTGTAGATACGCAGTATTTT.